The 7 T cell receptor beta chains given below trace back to one sample, sequenced in a study of shared clonotypes between healthy human individuals. Assay: immunoSEQ multiplex PCR; the TCRdb copy retains only in-frame clones and omits some. This sample has 90,000 to 120,000 clones, with about 70% found just once. Sequenced material: memory CD8+ T cells sorted from blood. The subset here: CD45RO+ cells pooled with CCR7-negative TemRA cells. The source of these receptors is a woman aged 25 to 45 in good health.

At least ten counts were recorded for this clone. Other DNA sequences from this sample encode an identical CDR3 as well. The chain uses TRBV2 and TRBJ2-7; TRBD1 is a possible D gene (5 bases). The CDR3 has 13 amino acids. V was pared by 6 bases and J by 2 bases, with 11 bases between. The V gene's germline CDR1 is SNHLY and CDR2 FYNNEI. CDR3 sequence (DNA): TGTGCCAGCAGAGACAGCGAACCCTACGAGCAGTACTTC. This sequence encodes CASRDSEPYEQYF.

The sample holds one count of this clone. This chain uses TRBV25-1 with TRBJ2-2, with unresolved D. Germline V gives CDR1 MGHDK, CDR2 SYGVNS. This CDR3 spans 16 amino acids. Trimming cost V 3 bases and J 0 bases, with 11 bases left between them. CDR3 sequence (DNA): TGTGCCAGCAGTGATAGGATGGATACGAACACCGGGGAGCTGTTTTTT. Translating it yields CASSDRMDTNTGELFF.

V usage is TRBV29-1 and J usage is TRBJ2-7; 8 nucleotides align to TRBD2. The CDR3 is 13 amino acids. Per germline, CDR1 SQVTM and CDR2 ANQGSEA. V lost 3 bases to trimming and J lost 6 bases; unmatched junction nucleotides: 7. DNA of the CDR3: TGCAGCGTTGAGGGAGAGGCGGGAGGCGAGCAGTACTTC. It codes for CSVEGEAGGEQYF.

The CDR3 DNA follows: TGTGCCAGCAGTGAATCACAGTCGGATTCCTACGAGCAGTACTTC. It translates to CASSESQSDSYEQYF. The V gene is TRBV25-1, the J gene TRBJ2-5, with D uncertain. The DNA end is more similar to TRBJ2-7, so the J call may be wrong. Germline V lookup: CDR1 MGHDK, CDR2 SYGVNS. The CDR3 spans 15 residues.

This chain uses TRBV2 with TRBJ2-5; D may match TRBD1 or TRBD2 (5 bases each). With 7 bases removed from V and 2 bases from J, the gap between germline ends came to 11 bases. Germline V gives CDR1 SNHLY, CDR2 FYNNEI. This CDR3 has 13 amino acids. CDR3: CASTPREQETQYF. For the CDR3, the DNA is TGTGCCAGCACGCCCAGGGAGCAAGAGACCCAGTACTTC.

The V gene is TRBV7-9, the J gene TRBJ2-1; tentative D call: TRBD1 (5 bases). The V end lost 1 base, the J end lost 0 bases, and 16 bases lay between the germline ends. The germline V gene has CDR1 SEHNR and CDR2 FQNEAQ (reference sequence). CDR3 length: 18 amino acids. The CDR3 protein is CASSLGRAEVASYNEQFF. In DNA form, the CDR3 reads TGTGCCAGCAGCTTAGGCAGGGCAGAGGTTGCCTCCTACAATGAGCAGTTCTTC.

The chain recombines TRBV13 with TRBJ2-7, with a possible D match to TRBD2 (5 bases). Germline CDR1 and CDR2: PRHDT and FYEKMQ (reference sequence). CDR3 length: 13 amino acids. V gave up 2 bases and J gave up 7 bases, with 12 bases separating them. For the CDR3, the DNA is TGTGCCAGCAGCTTACGGGGTACACGTGAGCAGTACTTC. Residues: CASSLRGTREQYF.